This TCR beta chain was profiled in a study of OX40 agonist ivuxolimab in advanced cancers. This clone was seen only a few times. Only in-frame clones appear in the TCRdb table, and some are missing; sequencing was by immunoSEQ multiplex PCR. Among about 96,000 clones listed, under 90% were seen once. The specimen comprised CD4+ or CD8+ T cells sorted from blood, sampled in a trial of the OX40 agonist ivuxolimab. This TCR derives from an adult with an advanced solid tumor such as melanoma, head and neck, liver or kidney cancer.

CDR3 loop: CASSEVSRGNQPQHF. CDR3 nucleotide sequence: TGTGCCAGCAGTGAAGTAAGCAGGGGCAATCAGCCCCAGCATTTT. The genes are TRBV6-1 and TRBJ1-5; maybe TRBD1 (5 bases). The CDR3 has 15 residues. The germline V and J ends were trimmed by 1 base and 2 bases, with 9 bases remaining between them. Germline V gene sequence: CDR1 MNHNS, CDR2 SASEGT.